The next 24 T cell receptor beta chains were all read from a single sample in a study of response to subunit inactivated influenza vaccine. MiXCR, applied by TCRdb to the RT-PCR reads, yields one record per CDR3 protein. The profile covers roughly 160,000 distinct CDR3 sequences, with about 10% appearing a single time and 35% to 40% taken by the ten largest. Sequencing used CD8+ T cells sorted from PBMCs, obtained around 25 months after vaccination. These receptors were obtained from a man aged 45-69 years who received an inactivated influenza vaccine.

The V gene is TRBV5-1, the J gene TRBJ1-4; no clear D. Trimming cost V 5 bases and J 0 bases, with 17 bases left between them. Germline loops: CDR1 SGHRS, CDR2 YFSETQ. The CDR3 is 17 residues long. CDR3 protein: CASSLPPEVATNEKLFF. In nucleotides, the CDR3 is TGCGCCAGCAGTTTGCCGCCTGAGGTTGCAACTAATGAAAAACTGTTTTTT.

This chain links TRBV9 with TRBJ2-6; TRBD2 agrees at 9 bases. This CDR3 is built from 18 residues. V shed 2 bases and J 2 bases; nucleotides not matched to a gene: 8. Germline assignment: CDR1 SGDLS and CDR2 YYNGEE. CDR3 sequence reads: CASSVRGAGGPGANVLTF. CDR3 DNA sequence: TGTGCCAGCAGCGTGAGGGGCGCGGGAGGGCCTGGGGCCAACGTCCTGACTTTC.

This clonotype was counted only a few times. The rearrangement links TRBV24-1 to TRBJ2-2; tentatively, D is TRBD2 (5 bases). The CDR3 is 19 amino acids. Trimming took off 0 bases at V and 3 bases at J, with 19 bases between the two ends. The germline V gene has CDR1 KGHDR and CDR2 SFDVKD. The CDR3 here is CATSDLPATSFSDTGELFF. The CDR3 coding sequence is TGTGCCACCAGTGATTTGCCCGCAACTAGTTTCTCGGACACCGGGGAGCTGTTTTTT.

This clonotype has just a few counts. This chain joins TRBV5-5 and TRBJ2-7, with 9 bases matching TRBD1. Germline CDR1 SGHKS, CDR2 YYEKEE (reference sequence). Trimming cost V 5 bases and J 6 bases; bases outside gene matches: 12. The CDR3 is 15 amino acids. The CDR3 DNA sequence: TGTGCCAGCAGTCCGGGACAGGGATTTTTTCGCGAGCAGTACTTC. This translates into CASSPGQGFFREQYF.

This chain joins TRBV7-2 and TRBJ1-5; D not resolved. V dropped 0 bases and J dropped 1 base, with 10 bases sitting between them. This CDR3 has 16 residues. Per the germline V gene, CDR1 is SGHTA and CDR2 is FQGNSA. CDR3 protein: CASSLAGGFSNQPQHF. The CDR3, as DNA: TGTGCCAGCAGCTTAGCAGGAGGGTTCAGCAATCAGCCCCAGCATTTT.

This clonotype appeared a few times. The chain joins TRBV7-3 to TRBJ1-1, with D uncertain. Germline CDR1 SGHTA, CDR2 FQGTGA. The CDR3 consists of 13 residues. The germline V and J ends were trimmed by 3 bases and 4 bases, with 9 bases remaining between them. DNA of the CDR3: TGTGCCAGCAGCTTGGCGGGAATCACTGAAGCTTTCTTT. This sequence encodes CASSLAGITEAFF.

This clonotype was picked up a small number of times. The chain carries TRBV11-2 and TRBJ2-7; D is perhaps TRBD1 or TRBD2 (5 bases each). The CDR3 sequence is 13 residues long. The V gene lost 8 bases and the J gene lost 1 base, with 12 bases spanning the gap. Germline V gene data show CDR1 as SGHAT and CDR2 as FQNNGV. CDR3: CASEGRASYEQYF. CDR3 in DNA: TGTGCCAGCGAGGGCAGGGCATCCTACGAGCAGTACTTC.

The table lists this clonotype with a few counts. The V call is TRBV10-3, the J call TRBJ1-2, with D possibly matching TRBD1 (5 bases). CDR1 is ENHRY, CDR2 SYGVKD, per germline. Trimming pared 4 bases from V and 5 bases from J, leaving 11 bases between. The CDR3 extends over 13 amino acids. This chain's CDR3 is CAISVGTTYGYTF. In DNA, the CDR3 is TGTGCCATCAGTGTCGGGACTACGTATGGCTACACCTTC.

This chain connects TRBV6-1 to TRBJ2-3; TRBD1 aligns across 7 bases. The CDR3 contains 16 residues. Germline CDR1 is MNHNS and CDR2 is SASEGT. V was pared by 2 bases and J by 4 bases, with 9 bases of the junction left unmatched. The CDR3 protein is CASSEQGQGVADTQYF. The CDR3 nucleotides read TGTGCCAGCAGTGAACAGGGCCAGGGGGTCGCAGATACGCAGTATTTT.

This clonotype was counted many times. The chain employs TRBV5-1 and TRBJ2-7, with D tentatively TRBD2 (5 bases). The V gene lost 6 bases and the J gene lost 6 bases, with 10 bases spanning the gap. Per the germline V gene, CDR1 is SGHRS and CDR2 is YFSETQ. The CDR3 sequence is 11 residues long. The CDR3 loop is CASKGSTEQYF. CDR3 coding DNA: TGCGCCAGCAAAGGGAGCACCGAGCAGTACTTC.

In this sample, this clonotype turned up many times. This rearrangement joins TRBV6-2 or TRBV6-3 to TRBJ2-2; D is unresolved. The germline gives CDR1 MNHEY, CDR2 SVGEGT. CDR3 length equals 15 residues. Trimming removed 0 bases at V and 6 bases at J, with 11 bases between. CDR3 residues: CASSYSPSLAGELFF. The DNA of the CDR3 is TGTGCCAGCAGTTACTCTCCTAGTCTGGCCGGGGAGCTGTTTTTT.

The chain employs TRBV4-1 and TRBJ1-5; D remains ambiguous. The CDR3 has 13 amino acids. Germline V CDR1 and CDR2: MGHRA, YSYEKL. V lost 4 bases and J 6 bases, leaving 10 bases between the germline ends. CDR3 amino acids: CASSPADSQPQHF. The CDR3 DNA reads TGCGCCAGCAGCCCGGCGGACTCTCAGCCCCAGCATTTT.

This clonotype was counted at least ten times. V usage is TRBV28 and J usage is TRBJ2-1; D perhaps matches TRBD2 (6 bases). V lost 7 bases to trimming and J lost 3 bases, with 10 bases between them. From germline, CDR1 is MDHEN and CDR2 SYDVKM. The CDR3 spans 13 residues. The CDR3 loop reads CASMGLHYNEQFF. CDR3 coding DNA: TGTGCCAGCATGGGACTCCACTACAATGAGCAGTTCTTC.

The CDR3: CSPIRPSYEQYF. CDR3 DNA: TGCAGCCCAATCAGGCCCTCCTACGAGCAGTACTTC. The chain uses TRBV29-1 and TRBJ2-7; no reliable D call. Germline loops: CDR1 SQVTM, CDR2 ANQGSEA. With 8 bases removed from V and 0 bases from J, the gap between germline ends came to 11 bases. CDR3 length: 12 amino acids.

This chain uses TRBV5-1 with TRBJ1-2; D is unresolved. With 0 bases removed from V and 8 bases from J, the gap between germline ends came to 11 bases. Per germline, CDR1 SGHRS and CDR2 YFSETQ. The CDR3 loop spans 13 amino acids. The CDR3: CASSLGLKDGYTF. In nucleotides, the CDR3 is TGCGCCAGCAGCTTGGGGCTAAAGGACGGCTACACCTTC.

This clonotype was detected ten times or more. V is TRBV7-2 and J is TRBJ2-3; no reliable D call. The CDR3 contains 13 residues. CDR1 is SGHTA and CDR2 is FQGNSA in the germline V gene. Trimming stripped 1 base from V and 5 bases from J, with 7 bases between. The chain's CDR3 is CASSLVTLDTQYF. The CDR3 region has the DNA TGTGCCAGCAGCTTAGTGACCTTAGATACGCAGTATTTT.

This rearrangement joins TRBV19 to TRBJ2-1, with D uncertain. V lost 1 base and J 4 bases, leaving 2 bases between the germline ends. The germline V gene has CDR1 LNHDA and CDR2 SQIVND (reference sequence). There are 12 residues in the CDR3. CDR3 protein: CASSIVYNEQFF. DNA of the CDR3: TGTGCCAGTAGTATAGTTTACAATGAGCAGTTCTTC.

This clonotype occurred a few times. The chain links TRBV6-4 to TRBJ2-2, with D tentatively TRBD1 or TRBD2 (5 bases each). This CDR3 is built from 19 residues. Germline V gene data show CDR1 as MRHNA and CDR2 as SNTAGT. V gave up 5 bases and J gave up 0 bases, with 22 bases separating them. The CDR3 is CASSNPGTPLGPNTGELFF. Written as DNA, the CDR3 is TGTGCCAGCAGTAACCCCGGGACCCCCTTGGGGCCGAACACCGGGGAGCTGTTTTTT.

This clonotype was picked up many times. This chain joins TRBV5-5 and TRBJ2-4, with D possibly matching TRBD1 (6 bases). This CDR3 is built from 12 residues. V was clipped by 0 bases and J by 13 bases, with 11 bases between them. Germline V gives CDR1 SGHKS, CDR2 YYEKEE (reference sequence). The CDR3 loop reads CASSLVRQEQYF. The DNA of the CDR3 is TGTGCCAGCAGCTTGGTCCGACAGGAACAGTACTTC.

A few counts support this clonotype. The chain carries TRBV9 and TRBJ2-3; D is ambiguous. In germline, CDR1 is SGDLS, CDR2 YYNGEE. V was shortened by 0 bases and J by 2 bases, with 4 bases between the two germline ends. This CDR3 is 13 amino acids long. CDR3 DNA sequence: TGTGCCAGCAGCGTAGGTTTCACAGATACGCAGTATTTT. It is translated as CASSVGFTDTQYF.

The sample holds a few counts of this clonotype. The chain uses TRBV12-3 or TRBV12-4 and TRBJ2-3; tentative D call: TRBD1 (7 bases). This CDR3 region has 15 residues. V was pared by 3 bases and J by 2 bases, with 12 bases between. CDR3 sequence (DNA): TGTGCCAGCAGTTTCCAGGGGGAGGACACAGATACGCAGTATTTT. Amino acid sequence: CASSFQGEDTDTQYF.

The CDR3 here is CSVEDGRSTQYF. In nucleotides, the CDR3 is TGCAGCGTTGAAGATGGACGGTCGACCCAGTACTTC. The chain carries TRBV29-1 and TRBJ2-5; no firm D call. Germline loops: CDR1 SQVTM, CDR2 ANQGSEA. The CDR3 spans 12 residues. The V and J ends lost 0 bases and 7 bases respectively, with 9 bases between them.

This clonotype has ten or more counts. The chain recombines TRBV25-1 with TRBJ2-2; TRBD1 might be the D (6 bases). Germline V lookup: CDR1 MGHDK, CDR2 SYGVNS. The CDR3 sequence is 14 residues long. The V end lost 1 base, the J end lost 5 bases, and 8 bases lay between the germline ends. DNA for the CDR3: TGTGCCAGCAGTGAATGGACAGAGACCGGGGAGCTGTTTTTT. Translation: CASSEWTETGELFF.

There are a few counts of this clonotype. This chain links TRBV28 with TRBJ2-2, with a tentative D call TRBD1 (5 bases). V lost 1 base and J lost 3, with 12 bases in between. In germline, CDR1 is MDHEN, CDR2 SYDVKM. The CDR3 runs to 16 residues. CDR3 coding DNA: TGTGCCAGCAGTTTATTACTAAGCAGGGACACCGGGGAGCTGTTTTTT. Translated: CASSLLLSRDTGELFF.